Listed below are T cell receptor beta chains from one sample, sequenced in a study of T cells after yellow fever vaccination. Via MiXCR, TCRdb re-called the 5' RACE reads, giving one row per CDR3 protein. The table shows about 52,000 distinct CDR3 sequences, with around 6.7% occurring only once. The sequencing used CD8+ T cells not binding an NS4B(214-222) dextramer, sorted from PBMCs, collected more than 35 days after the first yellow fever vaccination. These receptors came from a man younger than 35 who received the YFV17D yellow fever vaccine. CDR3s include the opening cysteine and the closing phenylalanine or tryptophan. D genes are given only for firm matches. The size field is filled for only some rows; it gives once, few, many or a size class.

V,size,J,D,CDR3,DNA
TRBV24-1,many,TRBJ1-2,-,CATSDGQTYGYTF,TGTGCCACTAGTGACGGACAGACCTATGGCTACACCTTC
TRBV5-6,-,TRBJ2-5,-,CASSLVEYQETQYF,TGTGCCAGCAGCTTGGTAGAGTACCAAGAGACCCAGTACTTC
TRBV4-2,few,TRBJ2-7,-,CASSHPGTGVLYEQYF,TGTGCCAGCAGCCACCCCGGCACAGGAGTCCTCTACGAGCAGTACTTC
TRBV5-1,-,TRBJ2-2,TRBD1,CASSPEGQGRMDTGELFF,TGCGCCAGCAGCCCCGAAGGACAGGGTCGGATGGACACCGGGGAGCTGTTTTTT
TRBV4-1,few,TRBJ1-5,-,CASRVNQGIQPQHF,TGCGCCAGCCGCGTAAATCAGGGGATTCAGCCCCAGCATTTT
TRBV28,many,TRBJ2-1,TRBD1,CASSLWDGGQGNNEQFF,TGTGCCAGCAGTTTATGGGATGGGGGACAGGGGAACAATGAGCAGTTCTTC
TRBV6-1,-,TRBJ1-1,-,CASRISGNTEAFF,TGTGCCAGCAGGATTTCGGGGAACACTGAAGCTTTCTTT
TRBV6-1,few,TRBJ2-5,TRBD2,CASSETAGGPETQYF,TGTGCCAGCAGTGAAACTGCGGGGGGGCCAGAGACCCAGTACTTC
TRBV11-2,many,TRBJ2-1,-,CASSSSGGSYNEQFF,TGTGCCAGCAGCTCGTCAGGGGGGTCATACAATGAGCAGTTCTTC
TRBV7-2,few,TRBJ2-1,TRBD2,CASSLAGGGNEQFF,TGTGCCAGCAGCTTAGCGGGGGGGGGAAATGAGCAGTTCTTC
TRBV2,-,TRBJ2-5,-,CASTIPDSETQYF,TGTGCCAGCACCATCCCGGACTCTGAGACCCAGTACTTC
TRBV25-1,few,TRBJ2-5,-,CASSSNSGVKETQYF,TGTGCCAGCAGTAGCAATTCGGGGGTGAAAGAGACCCAGTACTTC
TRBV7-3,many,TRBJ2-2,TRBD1,CASSVTGFKIVPGELFF,TGTGCCAGCAGCGTGACAGGGTTTAAGATTGTTCCCGGGGAGCTGTTTTTT
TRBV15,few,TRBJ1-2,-,CATSRVTDNYGYTF,TGTGCCACCAGCAGAGTAACCGATAACTATGGCTACACCTTC
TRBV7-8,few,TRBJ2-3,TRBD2,CASSPRSGGDTDTQYF,TGTGCCAGCAGCCCTCGGAGCGGGGGGGACACAGATACGCAGTATTTT
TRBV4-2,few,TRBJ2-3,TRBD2,CASSQDGLAGGPGSTDTQYF,TGTGCCAGCAGCCAAGACGGGCTAGCGGGGGGCCCGGGGAGCACAGATACGCAGTATTTT
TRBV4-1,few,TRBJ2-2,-,CASSHAPTKGSNTGELFF,TGCGCCAGCAGCCATGCCCCCACCAAAGGATCGAACACCGGGGAGCTGTTTTTT
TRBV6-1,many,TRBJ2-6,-,CASSEQATGANVLTF,TGTGCCAGCAGTGAACAGGCCACTGGGGCCAACGTCCTGACTTTC
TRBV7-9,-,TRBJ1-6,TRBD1,CASSLGTGAYSPLHF,TGTGCCAGCAGCCTGGGGACAGGGGCTTATTCACCCCTCCACTTT
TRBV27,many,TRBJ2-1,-,CASSLSRDGYNEQFF,TGTGCCAGCAGTTTATCCCGGGACGGATACAATGAGCAGTTCTTC
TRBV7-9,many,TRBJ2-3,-,CASSQVSLSDTQYF,TGTGCCAGCAGCCAGGTATCTCTGTCAGATACGCAGTATTTT
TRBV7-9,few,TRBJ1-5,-,CASSLQVDQPQHF,TGTGCCAGCAGCCTCCAAGTTGATCAGCCCCAGCATTTT
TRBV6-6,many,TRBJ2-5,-,CASSHGAQETQYF,TGTGCCAGCAGTCACGGGGCACAAGAGACCCAGTACTTC
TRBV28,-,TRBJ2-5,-,CASSFEDTQETQYF,TGTGCCAGCAGTTTCGAGGATACCCAAGAGACCCAGTACTTC
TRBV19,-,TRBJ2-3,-,CASSRLAAGRSTDTQYF,TGTGCCAGTAGTCGACTCGCCGCGGGACGGAGCACAGATACGCAGTATTTT
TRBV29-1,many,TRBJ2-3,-,CSVEARPTDTQYF,TGCAGCGTTGAAGCTCGCCCCACAGATACGCAGTATTTT
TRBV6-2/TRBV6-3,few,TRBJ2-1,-,CASSYADNEQFF,TGTGCCAGCAGTTACGCTGACAATGAGCAGTTCTTC
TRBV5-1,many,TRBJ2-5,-,CASSWDPRGPIQETQYF,TGCGCCAGCAGCTGGGACCCACGGGGGCCGATTCAAGAGACCCAGTACTTC
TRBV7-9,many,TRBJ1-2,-,CASSLDVGGYTF,TGTGCCAGCAGCTTGGACGTAGGGGGCTACACCTTC
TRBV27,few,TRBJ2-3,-,CASSLRRDTQYF,TGTGCCAGCAGTTTAAGAAGGGATACGCAGTATTTT
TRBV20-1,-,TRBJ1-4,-,CSARDYDWAEKLFF,TGCAGTGCTAGAGACTATGACTGGGCTGAAAAACTGTTTTTT
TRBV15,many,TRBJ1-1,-,CATGGKMNTEAFF,TGTGCCACCGGGGGCAAGATGAACACTGAAGCTTTCTTT
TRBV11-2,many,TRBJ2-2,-,CASSLHPGGELFF,TGTGCCAGCAGCTTACACCCGGGCGGGGAGCTGTTTTTT